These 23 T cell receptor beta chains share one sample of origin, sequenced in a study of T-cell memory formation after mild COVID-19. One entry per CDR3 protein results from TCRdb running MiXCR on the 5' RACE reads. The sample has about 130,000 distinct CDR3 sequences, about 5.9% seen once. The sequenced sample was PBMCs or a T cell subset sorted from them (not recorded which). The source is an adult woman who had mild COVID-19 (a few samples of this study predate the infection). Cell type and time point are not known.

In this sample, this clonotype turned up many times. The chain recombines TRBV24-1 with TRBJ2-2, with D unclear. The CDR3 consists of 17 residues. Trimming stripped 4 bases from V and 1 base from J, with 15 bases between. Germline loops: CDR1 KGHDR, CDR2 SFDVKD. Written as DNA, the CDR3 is TGTGCCACCAGTGACCCCTCAGGACGGTTGAACACCGGGGAGCTGTTTTTT. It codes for CATSDPSGRLNTGELFF.

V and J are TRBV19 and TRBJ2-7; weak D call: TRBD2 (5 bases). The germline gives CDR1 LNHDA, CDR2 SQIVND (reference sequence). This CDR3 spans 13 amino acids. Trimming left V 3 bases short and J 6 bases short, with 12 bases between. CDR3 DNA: TGTGCCAGTAGTATGGAGGTCAACCGCGAGCAGTACTTC. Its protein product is CASSMEVNREQYF.

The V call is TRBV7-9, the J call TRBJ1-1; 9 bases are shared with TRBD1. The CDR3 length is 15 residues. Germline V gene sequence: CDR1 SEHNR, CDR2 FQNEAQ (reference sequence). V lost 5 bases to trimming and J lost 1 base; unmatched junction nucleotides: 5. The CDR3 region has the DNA TGTGCCAGCAGCCCGAGGACAGGGGCGAACACTGAAGCTTTCTTT. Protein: CASSPRTGANTEAFF.

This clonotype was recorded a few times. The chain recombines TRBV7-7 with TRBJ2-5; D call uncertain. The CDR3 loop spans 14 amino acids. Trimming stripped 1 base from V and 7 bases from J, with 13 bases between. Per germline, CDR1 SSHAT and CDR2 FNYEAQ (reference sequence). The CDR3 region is CASSLGSVPWTQYF. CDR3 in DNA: TGTGCCAGCAGCTTAGGAAGCGTCCCCTGGACCCAGTACTTC.

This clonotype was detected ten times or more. In DNA, the CDR3 is TGTGCCAGCTCACCACCGGGGGTCGGGGAGCAGTTCTTC. This sequence encodes CASSPPGVGEQFF. The chain carries TRBV18 and TRBJ2-1; D might be TRBD1 or TRBD2, each matching 5 bases. This CDR3 contains 13 residues. The germline V gene has CDR1 KGHSH and CDR2 LQKENI. Trimming removed 0 bases at V and 10 bases at J, with 10 bases between.

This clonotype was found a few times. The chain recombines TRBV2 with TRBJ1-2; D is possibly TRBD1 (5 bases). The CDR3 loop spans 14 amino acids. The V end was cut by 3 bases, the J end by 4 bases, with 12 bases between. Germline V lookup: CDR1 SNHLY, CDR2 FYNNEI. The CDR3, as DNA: TGTGCCAGCAGTGATTTCGGCGGGGGCTATGGCTACACCTTC. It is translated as CASSDFGGGYGYTF.

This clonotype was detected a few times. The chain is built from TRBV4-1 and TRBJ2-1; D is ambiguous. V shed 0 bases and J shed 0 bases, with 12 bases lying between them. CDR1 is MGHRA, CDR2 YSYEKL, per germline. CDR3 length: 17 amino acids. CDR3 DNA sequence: TGCGCCAGCAGCCAAGATTCCCATTTGCGCTCCTACAATGAGCAGTTCTTC. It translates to CASSQDSHLRSYNEQFF.

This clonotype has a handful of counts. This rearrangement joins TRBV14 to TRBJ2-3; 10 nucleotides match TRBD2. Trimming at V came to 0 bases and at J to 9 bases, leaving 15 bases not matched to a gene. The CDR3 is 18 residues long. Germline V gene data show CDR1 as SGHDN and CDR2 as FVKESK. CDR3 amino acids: CASSQEGGLAERRATQYF. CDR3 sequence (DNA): TGTGCCAGCAGCCAAGAAGGTGGACTAGCGGAGAGGAGGGCGACGCAGTATTTT.

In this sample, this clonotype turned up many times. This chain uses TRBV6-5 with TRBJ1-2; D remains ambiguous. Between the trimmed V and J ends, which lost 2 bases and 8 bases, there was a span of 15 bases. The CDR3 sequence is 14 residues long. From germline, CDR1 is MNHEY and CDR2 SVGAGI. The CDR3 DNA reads TGTGCCAGCAGTTACGGCAGGAAATCGGGAGGCTACACCTTC. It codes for CASSYGRKSGGYTF.

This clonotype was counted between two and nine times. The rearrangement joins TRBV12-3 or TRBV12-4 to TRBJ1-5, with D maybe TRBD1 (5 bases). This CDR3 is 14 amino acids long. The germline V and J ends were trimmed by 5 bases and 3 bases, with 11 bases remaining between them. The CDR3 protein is CASSLDSLNQPQHF. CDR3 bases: TGTGCCAGCAGTCTAGACAGCCTCAATCAGCCCCAGCATTTT.

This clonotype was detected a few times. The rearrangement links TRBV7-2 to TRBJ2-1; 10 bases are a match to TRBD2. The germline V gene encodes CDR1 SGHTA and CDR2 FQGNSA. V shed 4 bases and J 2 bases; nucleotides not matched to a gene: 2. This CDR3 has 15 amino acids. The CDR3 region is CASSWTSGTYNEQFF. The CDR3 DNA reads TGTGCCAGCAGCTGGACTAGCGGAACCTACAATGAGCAGTTCTTC.

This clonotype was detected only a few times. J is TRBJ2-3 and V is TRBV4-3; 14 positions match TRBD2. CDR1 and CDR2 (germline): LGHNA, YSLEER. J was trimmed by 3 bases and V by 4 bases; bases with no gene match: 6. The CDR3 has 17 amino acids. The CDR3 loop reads CASSLGTSGSLTDTQYF. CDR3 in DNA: TGCGCCAGCAGCCTGGGGACTAGCGGGAGTTTGACAGATACGCAGTATTTT.

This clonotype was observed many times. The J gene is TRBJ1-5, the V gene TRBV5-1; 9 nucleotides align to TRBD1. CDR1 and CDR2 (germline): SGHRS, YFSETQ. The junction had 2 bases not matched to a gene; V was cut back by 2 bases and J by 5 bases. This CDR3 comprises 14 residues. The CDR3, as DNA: TGCGCCAGCAGCTTACAGGGGGCGGATCAGCCCCAGCATTTT. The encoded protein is CASSLQGADQPQHF.

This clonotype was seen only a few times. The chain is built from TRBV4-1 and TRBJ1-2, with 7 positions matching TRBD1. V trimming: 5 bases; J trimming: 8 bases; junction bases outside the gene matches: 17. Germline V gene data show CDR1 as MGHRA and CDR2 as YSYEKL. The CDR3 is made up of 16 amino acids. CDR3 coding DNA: TGCGCCAGCAGCTTCCGAGACAGGGCCGGCATGGGAGGCTACACCTTC. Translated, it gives CASSFRDRAGMGGYTF.

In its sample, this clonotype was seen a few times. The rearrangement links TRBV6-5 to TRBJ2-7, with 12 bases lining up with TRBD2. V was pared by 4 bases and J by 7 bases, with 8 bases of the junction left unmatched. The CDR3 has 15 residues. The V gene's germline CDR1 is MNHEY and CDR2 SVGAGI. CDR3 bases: TGTGCCAGCAGTTCACTGACTAGCGGGAGAGAAGAGCAGTACTTC. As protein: CASSSLTSGREEQYF.

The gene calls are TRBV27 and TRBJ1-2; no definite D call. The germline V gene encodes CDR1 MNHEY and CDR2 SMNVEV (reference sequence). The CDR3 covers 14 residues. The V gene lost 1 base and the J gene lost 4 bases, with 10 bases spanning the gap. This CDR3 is CASSLYPELYGYTF. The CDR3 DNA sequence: TGTGCCAGCAGTTTATACCCAGAGCTCTATGGCTACACCTTC.

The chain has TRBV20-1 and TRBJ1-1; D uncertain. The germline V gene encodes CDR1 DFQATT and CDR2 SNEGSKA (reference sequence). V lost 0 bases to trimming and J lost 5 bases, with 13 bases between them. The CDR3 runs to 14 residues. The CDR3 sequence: CSARDRTLRTEAFF. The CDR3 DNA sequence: TGCAGTGCTAGAGATCGCACCTTGCGTACTGAAGCTTTCTTT.

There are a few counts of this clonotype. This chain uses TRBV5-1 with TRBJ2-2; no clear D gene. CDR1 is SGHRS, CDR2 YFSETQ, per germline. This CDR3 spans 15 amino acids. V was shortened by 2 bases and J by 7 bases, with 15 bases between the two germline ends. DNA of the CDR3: TGCGCCAGCAGCTTTTTCGGCACCCAGGTCGGGGAGCTGTTTTTT. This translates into CASSFFGTQVGELFF.

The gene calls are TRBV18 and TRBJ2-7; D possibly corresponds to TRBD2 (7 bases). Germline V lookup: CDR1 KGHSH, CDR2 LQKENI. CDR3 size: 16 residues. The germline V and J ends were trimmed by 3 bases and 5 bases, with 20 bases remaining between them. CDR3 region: CASSPIGMGGAHEQYF. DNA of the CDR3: TGTGCCAGCTCACCCATCGGCATGGGGGGGGCCCACGAGCAGTACTTC.

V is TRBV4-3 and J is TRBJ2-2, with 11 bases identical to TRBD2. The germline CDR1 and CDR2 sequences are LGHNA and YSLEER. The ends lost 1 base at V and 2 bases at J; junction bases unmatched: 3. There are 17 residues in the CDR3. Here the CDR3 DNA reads TGCGCCAGCAGCCAAGGGGGGACTAGCGGAAACACCGGGGAGCTGTTTTTT. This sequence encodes CASSQGGTSGNTGELFF.

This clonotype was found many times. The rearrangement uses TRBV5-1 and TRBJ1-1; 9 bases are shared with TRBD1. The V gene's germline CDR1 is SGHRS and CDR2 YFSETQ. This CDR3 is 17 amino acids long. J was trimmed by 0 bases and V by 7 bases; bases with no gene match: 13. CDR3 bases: TGCGCCAGCGGACGGGGACAGGGAGGATTCATGAACACTGAAGCTTTCTTT. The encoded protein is CASGRGQGGFMNTEAFF.

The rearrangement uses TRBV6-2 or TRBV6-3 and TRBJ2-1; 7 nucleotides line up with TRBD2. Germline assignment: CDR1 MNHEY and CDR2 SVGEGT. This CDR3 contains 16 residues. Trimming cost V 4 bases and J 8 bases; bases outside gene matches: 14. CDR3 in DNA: TGTGCCAGCAGTTCCACCTTAGGCGGGAGTTTATATGAGCAGTTCTTC. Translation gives CASSSTLGGSLYEQFF.

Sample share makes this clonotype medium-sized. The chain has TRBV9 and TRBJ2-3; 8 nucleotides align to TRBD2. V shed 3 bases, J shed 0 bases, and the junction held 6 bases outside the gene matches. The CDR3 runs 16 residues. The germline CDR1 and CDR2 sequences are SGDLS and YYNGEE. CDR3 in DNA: TGTGCCAGCAGCGCTTTAGCGGGGATGAGCACAGATACGCAGTATTTT. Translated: CASSALAGMSTDTQYF.